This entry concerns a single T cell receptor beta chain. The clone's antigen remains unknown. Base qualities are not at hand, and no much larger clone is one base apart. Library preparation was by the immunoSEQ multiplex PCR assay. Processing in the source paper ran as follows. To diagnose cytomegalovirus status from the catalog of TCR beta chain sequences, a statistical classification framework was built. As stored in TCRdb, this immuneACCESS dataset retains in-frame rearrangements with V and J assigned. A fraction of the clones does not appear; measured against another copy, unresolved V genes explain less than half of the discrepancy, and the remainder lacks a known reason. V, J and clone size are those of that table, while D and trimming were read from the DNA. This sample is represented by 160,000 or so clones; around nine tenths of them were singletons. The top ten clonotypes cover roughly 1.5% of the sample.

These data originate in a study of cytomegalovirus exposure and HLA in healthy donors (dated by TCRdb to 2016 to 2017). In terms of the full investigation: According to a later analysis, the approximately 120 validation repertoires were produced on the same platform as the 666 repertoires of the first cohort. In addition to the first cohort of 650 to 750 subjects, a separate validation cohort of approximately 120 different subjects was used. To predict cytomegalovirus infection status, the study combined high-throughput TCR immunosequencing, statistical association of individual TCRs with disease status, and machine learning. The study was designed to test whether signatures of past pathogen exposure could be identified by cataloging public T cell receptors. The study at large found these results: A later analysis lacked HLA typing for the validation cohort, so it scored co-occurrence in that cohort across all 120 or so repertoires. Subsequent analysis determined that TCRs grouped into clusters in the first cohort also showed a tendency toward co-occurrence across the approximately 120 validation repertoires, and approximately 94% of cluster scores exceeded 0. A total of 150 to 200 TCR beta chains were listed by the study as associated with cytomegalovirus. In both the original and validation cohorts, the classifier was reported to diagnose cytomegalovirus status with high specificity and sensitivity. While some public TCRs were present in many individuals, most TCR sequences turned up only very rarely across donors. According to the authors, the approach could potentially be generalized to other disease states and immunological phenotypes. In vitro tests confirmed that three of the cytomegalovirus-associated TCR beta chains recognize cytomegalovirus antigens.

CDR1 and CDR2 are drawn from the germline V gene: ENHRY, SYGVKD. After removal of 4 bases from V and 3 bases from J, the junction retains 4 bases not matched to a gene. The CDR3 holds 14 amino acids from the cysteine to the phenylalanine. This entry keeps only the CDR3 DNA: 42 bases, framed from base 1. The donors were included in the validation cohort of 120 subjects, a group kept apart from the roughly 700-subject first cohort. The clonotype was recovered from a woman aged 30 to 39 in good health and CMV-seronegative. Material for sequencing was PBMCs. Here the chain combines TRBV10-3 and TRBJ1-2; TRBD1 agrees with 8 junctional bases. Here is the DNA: TGTGCCATCAGTGCGGACAGGGACTACTATGGCTACACCTTC. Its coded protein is CAISADRDYYGYTF.